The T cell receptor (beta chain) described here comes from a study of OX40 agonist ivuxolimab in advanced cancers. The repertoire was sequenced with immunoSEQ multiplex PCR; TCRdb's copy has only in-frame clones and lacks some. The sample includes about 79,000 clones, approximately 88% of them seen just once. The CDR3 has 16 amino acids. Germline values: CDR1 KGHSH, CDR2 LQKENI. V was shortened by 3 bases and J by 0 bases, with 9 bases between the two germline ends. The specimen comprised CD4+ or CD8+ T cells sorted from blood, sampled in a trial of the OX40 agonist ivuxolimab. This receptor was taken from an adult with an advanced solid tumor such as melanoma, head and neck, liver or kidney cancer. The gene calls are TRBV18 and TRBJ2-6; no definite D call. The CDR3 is CASSPQAASGANVLTF. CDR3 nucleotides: TGTGCCAGCTCACCTCAGGCCGCCTCTGGGGCCAACGTCCTGACTTTC.